Each of the 18 T cell receptor beta chains below was sequenced from the same sample in a study of response to subunit inactivated influenza vaccine (dated by TCRdb to the late 2010s). Libraries were prepared through RT-PCR. For sequencing, an Illumina HiSeq 2500 was employed. TCRdb itself trimmed the public reads at Q25 with fastp, ran MiXCR and retained productive beta chains. Every distinct CDR3 protein forms one entry, paired with its most common genes and DNA. For this sample there are about 540,000 distinct CDR3 sequences; approximately 20% appear just once. Roughly 2.8% of the sample is in the top ten clones. Another study also made use of these data, one on T cells expressing NK-cell markers. The second paper states: The TCR beta cDNA libraries were made using 5'RACE template switching, a step that added both a universal primer site and unique molecular identifiers.

Sequencing used CD4+ T cells sorted from PBMCs, obtained 11 to 12 days after vaccination. The receptor source for this set is a man in his fifties who received an inactivated influenza vaccine. Donor details come from another sample of the same person, matched by shared clones.

The J gene is TRBJ1-5, the V gene TRBV7-6, with unresolved D. CDR1 is SGHVS, CDR2 FNYEAQ, per germline. CDR3 length equals 14 residues. V was pared by 3 bases and J by 4 bases, with 10 bases between. The CDR3: CASSFIRSNQPQHF. The CDR3 DNA follows: TGTGCCAGCAGCTTCATAAGGTCTAATCAGCCCCAGCATTTT.

The chain links TRBV9 to TRBJ2-7; no reliable D call. Trimming shortened V by 5 bases and J by 2 bases, and 14 bases separated the two germline ends. The CDR3 has 14 amino acids. In germline, CDR1 is SGDLS, CDR2 YYNGEE. The CDR3 here is CASSLSTNTYEQYF. CDR3 DNA sequence: TGTGCCAGCAGTTTATCGACAAACACCTACGAGCAGTACTTC.

This clonotype has more than one count but fewer than ten. The rearrangement joins TRBV6-1 to TRBJ1-5; the D is unclear. Germline V gene data show CDR1 as MNHNS and CDR2 as SASEGT. Between the trimmed V and J ends, which lost 4 bases and 1 base, there was a span of 8 bases. There are 14 residues in the CDR3. For the CDR3, the DNA is TGTGCCAGCAGTGCTTACAGCAGCAATCAGCCCCAGCATTTT. Its translation: CASSAYSSNQPQHF.

J is TRBJ2-2 and V is TRBV10-3; maybe TRBD1 (5 bases). This CDR3 has 14 residues. Between the trimmed V and J ends, which lost 5 bases and 1 base, there was a span of 8 bases. CDR1 ENHRY and CDR2 SYGVKD come from the germline V gene. The CDR3 DNA reads as TGTGCCATCAGTCTGGGGCGGAACACCGGGGAGCTGTTTTTT. Its protein product is CAISLGRNTGELFF.

In its sample, this clonotype was seen a few times. The chain carries TRBV20-1 and TRBJ1-1; D gene ambiguous. CDR3 size: 12 residues. V shed 4 bases and J shed 1 base, with 7 bases lying between them. Germline values: CDR1 DFQATT, CDR2 SNEGSKA (reference sequence). The CDR3 spells CSANSPNTEAFF. The CDR3 nucleotides read TGCAGTGCTAACAGCCCGAACACTGAAGCTTTCTTT.

The chain uses TRBV4-3 and TRBJ2-6, with no clear D. Germline lookup yields CDR1 LGHNA and CDR2 YSLEER. The CDR3 consists of 18 residues. V lost 0 bases and J lost 0, with 12 bases in between. The CDR3 bases are TGCGCCAGCAGCCAAGAACCCCCCGGATACTCTGGGGCCAACGTCCTGACTTTC. The encoded protein is CASSQEPPGYSGANVLTF.

The chain recombines TRBV2 with TRBJ2-2, with a tentative D call TRBD1 (5 bases). The CDR3 totals 15 residues. Germline-derived CDR1 and CDR2 are SNHLY and FYNNEI. Trimming took 4 bases from V and 1 from J, leaving 10 bases between them. CDR3 bases: TGTGCCAGCAGTGCCCGGACACGGAACACCGGGGAGCTGTTTTTT. It translates to CASSARTRNTGELFF.

The gene calls are TRBV28 and TRBJ2-3; D possibly uses TRBD1 or TRBD2 (5 bases each). CDR1 and CDR2 (germline): MDHEN, SYDVKM. This CDR3 is 15 amino acids long. V lost 2 bases, J lost 1 base, and 10 bases lay in between. The DNA for the CDR3 is TGTGCCAGCAGTTTAATGGGGGTCCGCACAGATACGCAGTATTTT. This gives the protein CASSLMGVRTDTQYF. Supplemented by reference TRBV28 and TRBJ2-3, the full variable domain reads DVKVTQSSRYLVKRTGEKVFLECVQDMDHENMFWYRQDPGLGLRLIYFSYDVKMKEKGDIPEGYSVSREKKERFSLILESASTNQTSMYLCASSLMGVRTDTQYFGPGTRLTVL.

This sequence joins TRBV6-2 or TRBV6-3 and TRBJ2-2; perhaps TRBD2 as D (5 bases). The CDR3 is 15 residues long. The germline CDR1 and CDR2 sequences are MNHEY and SVGEGT. Trimming removed 6 bases from V and 5 bases from J, with 16 bases in between. CDR3 residues: CASSWTRTGTGELFF. The CDR3 nucleotides are TGTGCCAGCAGCTGGACGCGAACGGGGACCGGGGAGCTGTTTTTT.

This chain links TRBV4-3 with TRBJ1-6; TRBD1 matches 10 bases. This CDR3 region has 18 residues. From germline, CDR1 is LGHNA and CDR2 YSLEER. Trimming removed 1 base from V and 8 bases from J; junction bases left unmatched: 11. The CDR3 DNA is TGCGCCAGCAGCCAAGTTCTGCTAAGGGACAGGGGTGATTCACCCCTCCACTTT. This encodes CASSQVLLRDRGDSPLHF.

This clonotype was observed a single time. Given a much more abundant clone one base away, this may be a read error. The chain has TRBV20-1 and TRBJ2-7, with a weak D call TRBD1 (6 bases). V lost 8 bases to trimming and J lost 1 base, with 18 bases between them. Germline lookup yields CDR1 DFQATT and CDR2 SNEGSKA (reference sequence). This CDR3 has 14 amino acids. The CDR3 DNA follows: TGCAGTACAACCAATCCGGGACATTCCTACGAGCAGTACTTC. It translates to CSTTNPGHSYEQYF.

J is TRBJ2-7 and V is TRBV12-3 or TRBV12-4, with D maybe TRBD1 (5 bases). V gave up 4 bases and J gave up 0 bases, with 13 bases separating them. The CDR3 totals 15 residues. CDR3 in DNA: TGTGCCAGCAGTTCCGCTGGTGGGGCCTCCTACGAGCAGTACTTC. Translation gives CASSSAGGASYEQYF.

This clonotype was counted many times. The V and J genes are TRBV6-1 and TRBJ2-2; D uncertain. The CDR3 sequence is 14 residues long. CDR1 is MNHNS, CDR2 SASEGT, per germline. Deletions cut 4 bases from V and 1 base from J, with 7 bases between. CDR3 protein: CASSVTWNTGELFF. The CDR3 coding sequence is TGTGCCAGCAGTGTAACGTGGAACACCGGGGAGCTGTTTTTT.

V is TRBV29-1 and J is TRBJ2-6; 9 bases match TRBD1. Trimming cost V 6 bases and J 3 bases; bases outside gene matches: 9. This CDR3 is 16 amino acids long. Germline lookup yields CDR1 SQVTM and CDR2 ANQGSEA. CDR3 nucleotide sequence: TGCAGCGTACGACCGAGACAGGGGGTTGGGGCCAACGTCCTGACTTTC. It specifies CSVRPRQGVGANVLTF.

This clonotype was seen at least ten times. The chain has TRBV12-3 or TRBV12-4 and TRBJ1-1; D unclear. CDR3 size: 12 residues. With 8 bases removed from V and 0 bases from J, the gap between germline ends came to 7 bases. The CDR3 sequence: CASGIMNTEAFF. In DNA form, the CDR3 reads TGTGCCAGCGGTATCATGAACACTGAAGCTTTCTTT.

The V call is TRBV5-1, the J call TRBJ2-2; a weak D match, TRBD1 (6 bases). Trimming stripped 4 bases from V and 0 bases from J, with 16 bases between. CDR1 and CDR2 from the germline V gene are SGHRS and YFSETQ. The CDR3 covers 17 residues. The CDR3 sequence is CASSPTPKGANTGELFF. The CDR3 DNA is TGCGCCAGCAGCCCAACCCCGAAGGGGGCGAACACCGGGGAGCTGTTTTTT. Supplemented by reference TRBV5-1 and TRBJ2-2, the full variable domain reads KAGVTQTPRYLIKTRGQQVTLSCSPISGHRSVSWYQQTPGQGLQFLFEYFSETQRNKGNFPGRFSGRQFSNSRSEMNVSTLELGDSALYLCASSPTPKGANTGELFFGEGSRLTVL.

This sequence joins TRBV29-1 and TRBJ1-5; a possible D gene is TRBD1 (6 bases). The CDR3 length is 13 residues. From germline, CDR1 is SQVTM and CDR2 ANQGSEA. With 4 bases removed from V and 3 bases from J, the gap between germline ends came to 10 bases. The CDR3 is CSVAKGVNQPQHF. CDR3 in DNA: TGCAGCGTTGCCAAGGGGGTCAATCAGCCCCAGCATTTT.

The chain has TRBV7-8 and TRBJ2-4, with TRBD1 matching 7 bases. The CDR3 length is 18 residues. V trimming: 5 bases; J trimming: 5 bases; junction bases outside the gene matches: 18. CDR1 SGHVS and CDR2 FQNEAQ come from the germline V gene. The CDR3 here is CASSVRDRSFQRQNIQYF. The CDR3 nucleotides are TGTGCCAGCAGCGTCCGGGACAGAAGTTTCCAACGCCAAAACATTCAGTACTTC. Combining the CDR3 with reference TRBV7-8 and TRBJ2-4 gives the whole variable domain GAGVSQSPRYKVAKRGQDVALRCDPISGHVSLFWYQQALGQGPEFLTYFQNEAQLDKSGLPSDRFFAERPEGSVSTLKIQRTQQEDSAVYLCASSVRDRSFQRQNIQYFGAGTRLSVL.